These T cell receptor beta chains were read from a single sample in a study of regulatory T cells in long-lasting Graves disease. MiXCR, applied by TCRdb to the multiplex PCR reads, yields one record per CDR3 protein. Of around 500,000 distinct CDR3 sequences in the sample, about 16% were seen once. These sequences were also reported in another study, on T cells in Graves' hyperthyroidism and ophthalmopathy.

Here the sequenced sample was peripheral blood mononuclear cells (PBMCs), taken at new diagnosis, from a patient treated with antithyroid drugs. All receptors derive from a woman aged 35 to 59 with Graves disease. Both conserved end residues are part of each CDR3. The order of the fields is J gene, V gene, clone size, D gene, CDR3 DNA, CDR3 protein. The D gene is left open where the match is weak. Some rows mark clone size as missing; the rest say once, few, many or name a class of expanded clone.

TRBJ2-7,TRBV9,few,TRBD2,TGTGCCAGCAGCGTCCTAGCGGCCTCCTACGAGCAGTACTTC,CASSVLAASYEQYF
TRBJ2-3,TRBV15,.,.,TGTGCCACCAGCAGAGATCCCAGAGGGAGCACAGATACGCAGTATTTT,CATSRDPRGSTDTQYF
TRBJ2-3,TRBV20-1,.,TRBD2,TGCAGTGCTAGCGTGGGACTAGCGAGCCGCACAGATACGCAGTATTTT,CSASVGLASRTDTQYF
TRBJ1-1,TRBV7-3,many,.,TGTGCCAGCAGTCCTACAGGGAAGGTGGATAGCACTGAAGCTTTCTTT,CASSPTGKVDSTEAFF
TRBJ2-3,TRBV12-3/TRBV12-4,.,.,TGTGCCAGCAGTTTAGCGCTAAGGGCAGATACGCAGTATTTT,CASSLALRADTQYF
TRBJ2-1,TRBV9,.,.,TGTGCCAGCAGCGTAGGGATTTACAATGAGCAGTTCTTC,CASSVGIYNEQFF
TRBJ2-7,TRBV12-3/TRBV12-4,many,.,TGTGCCAGCAGTGCATCGGGGGCCTACGAGCAGTACTTC,CASSASGAYEQYF
TRBJ1-4,TRBV4-2,many,.,TGTGCCAGCAGCCAAGATCTAAATGAAAAACTGTTTTTT,CASSQDLNEKLFF
TRBJ2-3,TRBV7-9,many,.,TGTGCCAGCAGCGAAAATCGTTACACAGATACGCAGTATTTT,CASSENRYTDTQYF
TRBJ2-3,TRBV12-5,many,.,TGTGCTAGTGGTTTGGGGACATACCCAGATACGCAGTATTTT,CASGLGTYPDTQYF
TRBJ1-3,TRBV7-2,.,TRBD1,TGTGCCAGCAGCTATGACCGGGACAGGGTCGTTGGAAACACCATATATTTT,CASSYDRDRVVGNTIYF
TRBJ1-5,TRBV28,many,.,TGTGCCAGCAGTCCCAGCCAAGGGGATCAGCCCCAGCATTTT,CASSPSQGDQPQHF
TRBJ2-1,TRBV5-1,many,TRBD2,TGCGCCAGTGCGGGGGGCCCTTCCTACAATGAGCAGTTCTTC,CASAGGPSYNEQFF
TRBJ2-2,TRBV28,many,.,TGTGCCAGCAGTTTTGCCGTGGCAGAGAGGTCGACCGGGGAGCTGTTTTTT,CASSFAVAERSTGELFF
TRBJ2-2,TRBV6-1,many,TRBD1,TGTGCCAGCAGCCCACCCCCACAGGGGGCGAAAATGGCCGGGGAGCTGTTTTTT,CASSPPPQGAKMAGELFF
TRBJ1-2,TRBV6-1,few,.,TGTGCCAGCAGTGGAGGGCTCCATCCTGGCTACACCTTC,CASSGGLHPGYTF
TRBJ1-1,TRBV10-2,few,TRBD1,TGCGCCAGCACCTCTATAATGGGGACAGGGGAAGAGGGTTCGAACACTGAAGCTTTCTTT,CASTSIMGTGEEGSNTEAFF
TRBJ2-3,TRBV20-1,.,TRBD2,TGCAGTGCTAAGCGGGGGCCCAACACAGATACGCAGTATTTT,CSAKRGPNTDTQYF
TRBJ1-3,TRBV29-1,.,.,TGCAGCGCCCTCAGGGACTCTGGAAACACCATATATTTT,CSALRDSGNTIYF
TRBJ2-1,TRBV6-5,few,.,TGTGCCAGCAGTTACTCACAGGTTAGCTCCTACAATGAGCAGTTCTTC,CASSYSQVSSYNEQFF
TRBJ2-5,TRBV3-1,.,.,TGTGCCAGCTCCCAGGACGGGGAAGAGACCCAGTACTTC,CASSQDGEETQYF
TRBJ2-7,TRBV11-2,few,.,TGTGCCAGCAGCTTAGGGGGGGTCCCTAGCTCCTACGAGCAGTACTTC,CASSLGGVPSSYEQYF
TRBJ1-4,TRBV9,.,.,TGTGCCAGCACCACCCTCGGGGGCGAAGGTGAAAAACTGTTTTTT,CASTTLGGEGEKLFF
TRBJ1-2,TRBV15,few,TRBD1,TGTGCCACCAGCACCCGACAGGGGTGGTATGGCTACACCTTC,CATSTRQGWYGYTF
TRBJ2-7,TRBV12-3/TRBV12-4,many,.,TGTGCCAGCAGTTTATCGGGCTGGGGGCAGTACTTC,CASSLSGWGQYF
TRBJ1-3,TRBV3-1,.,.,TGTGCCAGCAGCAAAAGGGGGGCTGGAAACACCATATATTTT,CASSKRGAGNTIYF
TRBJ2-7,TRBV20-1,.,TRBD1,TGCAGTGCCTTGGACAGGGAGGCCTACGAGCAGTACTTC,CSALDREAYEQYF
TRBJ2-5,TRBV29-1,many,.,TGCAGCGTTGTGCGAGAGACCCAGTACTTC,CSVVRETQYF
TRBJ2-7,TRBV6-5,many,TRBD1,TGTGCCAGCAGTTCGAGACAGGGTAACGAGCAGTACTTC,CASSSRQGNEQYF
TRBJ2-3,TRBV19,few,.,TGTGCCTCATCCAAGCGAGATACGCAGTATTTT,CASSKRDTQYF
TRBJ2-3,TRBV12-5,few,.,TGTGCTAGTGGTATTAACACAGATACGCAGTATTTT,CASGINTDTQYF
TRBJ2-5,TRBV2,.,TRBD2,TGTGCCAGCAGTTCCTTCGGCGGGAGGGGAGAGACCCAGTACTTC,CASSSFGGRGETQYF
TRBJ2-5,TRBV29-1,few,.,TGCAGCGTTGAACAGTCGGAAGAGACCCAGTACTTC,CSVEQSEETQYF
TRBJ2-5,TRBV5-1,.,TRBD2,TGCGCCAGCAGCAATAGCGGGGGGGCTGAGACCCAGTACTTC,CASSNSGGAETQYF
TRBJ1-1,TRBV5-1,.,.,TGCGCCAGCAGCTTGGGGACAGCTGACACTGAAGCTTTCTTT,CASSLGTADTEAFF
TRBJ2-7,TRBV28,.,.,TGTGCCAGCAGTTTAACTGCTCCCCTCTACGAGCAGTACTTC,CASSLTAPLYEQYF
TRBJ2-1,TRBV27,many,.,TGTGCCAGCAGTTTTCGGTCGGCAGCCCACAATGAGCAGTTCTTC,CASSFRSAAHNEQFF
TRBJ2-7,TRBV3-1,many,.,TGTGCCAGCAGCCAAAGGGAAACGGGGGAGCAGTACTTC,CASSQRETGEQYF
TRBJ1-5,TRBV5-1,.,TRBD1,TGCGCCAGCAGCCCGGACACAGGGGGCAATCAGCTCCAGCATTTT,CASSPDTGGNQLQHF
TRBJ2-1,TRBV6-2/TRBV6-3,.,TRBD2,TGTGCCAGCAAGCGGGGCGGGGGAGGGCACAATGAGCAGTTCTTC,CASKRGGGGHNEQFF
TRBJ2-7,TRBV6-2/TRBV6-3,many,.,TGTGCCAGCAGCCCACTCCGAGCGGTCGGATCCTACGAGCAGTACTTC,CASSPLRAVGSYEQYF
TRBJ1-1,TRBV7-8,many,.,TGTGCCAGCAGCTTAGCGCTCGGCAGATTGAACACTGAAGCTTTCTTT,CASSLALGRLNTEAFF
TRBJ2-3,TRBV5-1,many,.,TGCGCCAGCGCCTCGGCAGCTTCCACAGATACGCAGTATTTT,CASASAASTDTQYF
TRBJ2-1,TRBV3-1,.,TRBD1,TGTGCCAGCAGCTCGGAACACGACAGGGGCCCCTACAATGAGCAGTTCTTC,CASSSEHDRGPYNEQFF
TRBJ2-2,TRBV18,few,.,TGTGCCAGCTCACCCCCATTGGCGGGGGCCAACACCGGGGAGCTGTTTTTT,CASSPPLAGANTGELFF
TRBJ2-5,TRBV7-9,many,.,TGTGCCAGCAGCCCCGGACAGTGGGAGACCCAGTACTTC,CASSPGQWETQYF
TRBJ1-5,TRBV3-1,many,.,TGTGCCAGCAGCCAAGAGCCAACACTTAGCAATCAGCCCCAGCATTTT,CASSQEPTLSNQPQHF
TRBJ1-2,TRBV5-1,many,.,TGCGCCAGCAGCTTGGTGGGCGCTGGCGGCTACACCTTC,CASSLVGAGGYTF
TRBJ1-6,TRBV2,.,.,TGTGCCAGCAGTGAATTTCCGACCGGCGCGCTCCACTTT,CASSEFPTGALHF
TRBJ2-5,TRBV7-2,few,TRBD2,TGTGCCAGCAGTCCAGAGGCCAGGACTAGCGCGCTCGTTTGTGACTTC,CASSPEARTSALVCDF
TRBJ2-7,TRBV18,many,.,TGTGCCAGCTCACCAAACGGGGGTACAAGGCAGTACTTC,CASSPNGGTRQYF
TRBJ2-3,TRBV6-1,.,.,TGTGCCAGCAGTGCAACAGGGATCAGCACAGATACGCAGTATTTT,CASSATGISTDTQYF
TRBJ1-5,TRBV30,few,.,TGTGCCTGGAGTCATCAGGGCGGACAGCCCCAGCATTTT,CAWSHQGGQPQHF
TRBJ2-7,TRBV18,many,.,TGTGCCAGCTCACCACAGGACTACGAGCAGTACTTC,CASSPQDYEQYF
TRBJ2-1,TRBV2,many,TRBD2,TGTGCCAGCAGTGAATCAGCGGGGGGGCCGTATGAGCAGTTCTTC,CASSESAGGPYEQFF
TRBJ1-5,TRBV18,few,.,TGTGCCAGCTCACCACCGGGGGGGCATCAGCCCCAGCATTTT,CASSPPGGHQPQHF
TRBJ1-1,TRBV6-1,many,.,TGTGCCAGCAACTTACGGACACTGACAAACACTGAAGCTTTCTTT,CASNLRTLTNTEAFF
TRBJ1-2,TRBV3-1,few,.,TGTGCCAGCAGCCAGGGGGATGGCTACACCTTC,CASSQGDGYTF